This passage covers 28 T cell receptor beta chains from one sample sequenced in a study of blood T cell repertoires in COVID-19. Some clones are missing from TCRdb's copy, which holds only in-frame ones; the method was immunoSEQ multiplex PCR. The table has about 270,000 clones, about 88% seen once; the top ten hold under 3.5%. The specimen was PBMCs or T cells enriched from blood (not recorded which). The source of these receptors is a woman between 50 and 59 years old who had recovered from COVID-19.

V is TRBV27 and J is TRBJ1-6, with D possibly matching TRBD1 (6 bases). V was trimmed by 4 bases and J by 11 bases, leaving 15 bases between them. This CDR3 has 14 amino acids. From germline, CDR1 is MNHEY and CDR2 SMNVEV (reference sequence). The CDR3 DNA is TGTGCCAGCAGTTCCTTCGTCAGGGGTCCACCCCTCCACTTT. Translation: CASSSFVRGPPLHF.

The V call is TRBV7-3, the J call TRBJ1-1; D is undetermined. V was clipped by 4 bases and J by 1 base, with 7 bases between them. Per germline, CDR1 SGHTA and CDR2 FQGTGA. The CDR3 is made up of 13 amino acids. The CDR3 here is CASSYASNTEAFF. CDR3 nucleotide sequence: TGTGCCAGCAGCTACGCGTCGAACACTGAAGCTTTCTTT.

The V call is TRBV5-1, the J call TRBJ2-3, with D possibly matching TRBD2 (5 bases). Trimming shortened V by 4 bases and J by 7 bases, and 16 bases separated the two germline ends. This CDR3 is 14 amino acids long. The germline V gene encodes CDR1 SGHRS and CDR2 YFSETQ. CDR3 residues: CASSGGGVANTQYF. CDR3 DNA sequence: TGCGCCAGCAGCGGAGGTGGGGTGGCAAATACGCAGTATTTT.

This clone was counted a few times. The chain combines TRBV27 with TRBJ2-6, with a possible D match to TRBD2 (5 bases). V was trimmed by 5 bases and J by 2 bases, leaving 13 bases between them. The CDR3 spans 16 residues. CDR1 is MNHEY, CDR2 SMNVEV, per germline (reference sequence). The CDR3 sequence is CASSPSPGTGANVLTF. CDR3 coding DNA: TGTGCCAGCAGTCCCTCCCCGGGGACTGGGGCCAACGTCCTGACTTTC.

The chain links TRBV10-3 to TRBJ1-2, with D hard to call. In germline, CDR1 is ENHRY, CDR2 SYGVKD. V lost 0 bases and J 7 bases, leaving 9 bases between the germline ends. The CDR3 has 13 residues. The CDR3 loop reads CAISESGDTGYTF. DNA for the CDR3: TGTGCCATCAGTGAGTCGGGTGACACTGGCTACACCTTC.

The CDR3 DNA is TGTGCCAGCAGTGAATCAGGGCGGCTCACTGAAGCTTTCTTT. Protein: CASSESGRLTEAFF. The chain is built from TRBV6-4 and TRBJ1-1, with D possibly TRBD1 on 5 matching bases. Trimming took off 3 bases at V and 4 bases at J, with 12 bases between the two ends. CDR1 and CDR2 from the germline V gene are MRHNA and SNTAGT. The CDR3 sequence is 14 residues long.

A few counts support this clone. The J gene is TRBJ2-1, the V gene TRBV27, with a possible D match to TRBD2 (6 bases). The CDR3 is 15 amino acids. Germline V gene sequence: CDR1 MNHEY, CDR2 SMNVEV (reference sequence). Trimming removed 3 bases from V and 4 bases from J, with 13 bases in between. The chain's CDR3 is CASSFRSGHYNEQFF. In nucleotides, the CDR3 is TGTGCCAGCAGTTTCCGTAGCGGACATTACAATGAGCAGTTCTTC.

Note on this clone: The same CDR3 can be traced to other DNA sequences in this sample. The chain has TRBV6-5 and TRBJ2-7; 10 bases agree with TRBD2. With V trimmed by 6 bases and J by 4 bases, 6 bases remained unmatched. The V gene's germline CDR1 is MNHEY and CDR2 SVGAGI. CDR3 length: 14 amino acids. Here the CDR3 reads CASSRTSGSYEQYF. The DNA for the CDR3 is TGTGCCAGCAGCAGGACTAGCGGATCTTACGAGCAGTACTTC.

V usage is TRBV28 and J usage is TRBJ1-2; D uncertain. V was cut by 3 bases and J by 3 bases, with 8 bases left in between. From germline, CDR1 is MDHEN and CDR2 SYDVKM. The CDR3 has 13 residues. The chain's CDR3 is CASSLAQYYGYTF. The CDR3 DNA follows: TGTGCCAGCAGTTTGGCACAGTACTATGGCTACACCTTC.

The chain uses TRBV9 and TRBJ2-7; D might be TRBD2 (5 bases). The CDR3 covers 12 residues. CDR1 and CDR2 from the germline V gene are SGDLS and YYNGEE. Trimming shortened V by 4 bases and J by 6 bases, and 11 bases separated the two germline ends. Written as DNA, the CDR3 is TGTGCCAGCAGCCCCCGCGAGGGCGAGCAGTACTTC. Translated, it gives CASSPREGEQYF.

Only a few counts were recorded for this clone. The chain joins TRBV15 to TRBJ2-7; D is perhaps TRBD1 (5 bases). The CDR3 is made up of 15 amino acids. Germline V lookup: CDR1 LNHNV, CDR2 YYDKDF (reference sequence). V gave up 1 base and J gave up 2 bases, with 12 bases separating them. In DNA, the CDR3 is TGTGCCACCAGCAGAGTGGTAACAGGCGCCTACGAGCAGTACTTC. It encodes CATSRVVTGAYEQYF.

The chain joins TRBV7-2 to TRBJ1-4; TRBD1 is a possible D gene (6 bases). Between the trimmed V and J ends, which lost 4 bases and 0 bases, there was a span of 9 bases. From germline, CDR1 is SGHTA and CDR2 FQGNSA. There are 15 residues in the CDR3. CDR3 nucleotides: TGTGCCAGCAGCTCAGGGGTCTCAACTAATGAAAAACTGTTTTTT. This gives the protein CASSSGVSTNEKLFF.

The chain recombines TRBV10-3 with TRBJ2-1; 7 nucleotides line up with TRBD2. The trim removed 4 bases at V and 4 bases at J, leaving 13 bases unmatched. CDR1 and CDR2 from the germline V gene are ENHRY and SYGVKD. CDR3 size: 17 residues. The CDR3 spells CAISGSVAGYLYNEQFF. In nucleotides, the CDR3 is TGTGCCATCAGTGGTTCCGTAGCGGGTTATCTATACAATGAGCAGTTCTTC.

The rearrangement uses TRBV28 and TRBJ2-7, with D maybe TRBD1 (5 bases). The V gene's germline CDR1 is MDHEN and CDR2 SYDVKM. The CDR3 is made up of 14 amino acids. V shed 8 bases and J shed 3 bases, with 17 bases lying between them. As DNA, the CDR3 is TGTGCCAGCTCCCCAGGGTACCCCCGCTACGAGCAGTACTTC. This codes for CASSPGYPRYEQYF.

The chain uses TRBV18 and TRBJ2-3; 8 bases are a match to TRBD1. CDR1 is KGHSH and CDR2 is LQKENI in the germline V gene. Unmatched junction bases numbered 8, after V lost 4 bases and J lost 5 bases. CDR3 size: 15 residues. CDR3 sequence reads: CASSLLVRGQDTQYF. The CDR3 nucleotides read TGTGCCAGCTCACTATTAGTCAGGGGGCAAGATACGCAGTATTTT.

This clone was seen once. The chain has TRBV2 and TRBJ2-1; D call uncertain. This CDR3 has 11 amino acids. Per the germline V gene, CDR1 is SNHLY and CDR2 is FYNNEI. V lost 4 bases to trimming and J lost 6 bases, with 4 bases between them. CDR3 DNA sequence: TGTGCCAGCAGTGTCATCAATGAGCAGTTCTTC. Translated, it gives CASSVINEQFF.

The chain carries TRBV28 and TRBJ2-7, with TRBD1 matching over 7 bases. CDR3 size: 15 residues. Germline V gives CDR1 MDHEN, CDR2 SYDVKM. V shed 6 bases, J shed 7 bases, and the junction held 15 bases outside the gene matches. Written as DNA, the CDR3 is TGTGCCAGCAGCCCAGGGGGTACCGGGAAAGAAGAGCAGTACTTC. Encoded protein: CASSPGGTGKEEQYF. The full variable domain, completed using reference TRBV28 and TRBJ2-7, is DVKVTQSSRYLVKRTGEKVFLECVQDMDHENMFWYRQDPGLGLRLIYFSYDVKMKEKGDIPEGYSVSREKKERFSLILESASTNQTSMYLCASSPGGTGKEEQYFGPGTRLTVT.

The rearrangement uses TRBV5-1 and TRBJ1-2; 7 positions agree with TRBD1. This CDR3 is built from 13 residues. With V trimmed by 4 bases and J by 4 bases, 4 bases remained unmatched. Germline assignment: CDR1 SGHRS and CDR2 YFSETQ. The CDR3 coding sequence is TGCGCCAGCAGCCCGGGACAGAGCTATGGCTACACCTTC. Encoded protein: CASSPGQSYGYTF.

The chain joins TRBV15 to TRBJ2-7, with 7 nucleotides matching TRBD1. Germline V gene data show CDR1 as LNHNV and CDR2 as YYDKDF (reference sequence). The CDR3 sequence is 15 residues long. Trimming removed 4 bases from V and 2 bases from J; junction bases left unmatched: 8. CDR3 coding DNA: TGTGCCACCAGCAACCCGGGACAGTCTACCTACGAGCAGTACTTC. It translates to CATSNPGQSTYEQYF.

V usage is TRBV23-1 and J usage is TRBJ2-1; D unresolved. TRBV23-1 carries the ORF label, with uncertain function. V was clipped by 8 bases and J by 0 bases, with 14 bases between them. The CDR3 is 15 amino acids. As DNA, the CDR3 is TGCGCCAGCGGAAACAACAGTTACTCCTACAATGAGCAGTTCTTC. As protein: CASGNNSYSYNEQFF.

The chain links TRBV7-2 to TRBJ1-1; perhaps TRBD1 as D (5 bases). V gave up 5 bases and J gave up 0 bases, with 10 bases separating them. CDR1 and CDR2 from the germline V gene are SGHTA and FQGNSA. CDR3 size: 14 residues. The CDR3 DNA sequence: TGTGCCAGCAGCGTTCAGACAGTGAACACTGAAGCTTTCTTT. The encoded protein is CASSVQTVNTEAFF. The whole variable domain, remainder taken from reference TRBV7-2 and TRBJ1-1, is GAGVSQSPSNKVTEKGKDVELRCDPISGHTALYWYRQSLGQGLEFLIYFQGNSAPDKSGLPSDRFSAERTGGSVSTLTIQRTQQEDSAVYLCASSVQTVNTEAFFGQGTRLTVV.

The V gene is TRBV28, the J gene TRBJ1-2; TRBD1 agrees at 7 bases. Trimming took 6 bases from V and 4 from J; bases not matched to a gene: 14. Germline CDR1 reads MDHEN; CDR2 reads SYDVKM. The length of the CDR3 is 16 residues. DNA for the CDR3: TGTGCCAGCAGAACCGGACAGGCCATCTCAATCTATGGCTACACCTTC. Its translation: CASRTGQAISIYGYTF.

This clone was detected only a few times. The chain combines TRBV7-8 with TRBJ2-3; TRBD2 is a possible D gene (5 bases). From germline, CDR1 is SGHVS and CDR2 FQNEAQ. V lost 4 bases and J 0 bases, leaving 8 bases between the germline ends. The CDR3 runs to 14 residues. CDR3 bases: TGTGCCAGCAGCTCCCGGGGAAGCACAGATACGCAGTATTTT. Translation: CASSSRGSTDTQYF.

About this clone itself: A junction end diverges from the germline sequence, so it may reflect a read error. The chain links TRBV7-9 to TRBJ1-2, with 8 bases that match TRBD1. CDR1 SEHNR and CDR2 FQNEAQ come from the germline V gene (reference sequence). This CDR3 has 17 residues. CDR3 sequence: CASSLAGTGASNYGYTF. The CDR3 DNA sequence: TGTGCCAGCAGCCTAGCCGGGACAGGCGCCTCTAACTATGGCTACACCTTC.

The V and J genes are TRBV6-6 and TRBJ2-6; 9 bases map to TRBD1. The junction had 12 bases not matched to a gene; V was cut back by 6 bases and J by 0 bases. Germline V gives CDR1 MNHNY, CDR2 SVGAGI (reference sequence). This CDR3 is 19 amino acids long. CDR3 amino acids: CASSSNTGGTSSGANVLTF. The CDR3 DNA reads TGTGCCAGCAGCTCGAATACAGGGGGCACGAGCTCTGGGGCCAACGTCCTGACTTTC.

V and J are TRBV9 and TRBJ2-7; 8 positions agree with TRBD2. Trimming at V came to 0 bases and at J to 3 bases, leaving 5 bases not matched to a gene. There are 15 residues in the CDR3. CDR1 and CDR2 from the germline V gene are SGDLS and YYNGEE. Here the CDR3 DNA reads TGTGCCAGCAGCGTAGCGAGCGGGAGTTTCTACGAGCAGTACTTC. Protein: CASSVASGSFYEQYF. Variable domain in full (rest from reference TRBV9 and TRBJ2-7): DSGVTQTPKHLITATGQRVTLRCSPRSGDLSVYWYQQSLDQGLQFLIQYYNGEERAKGNILERFSAQQFPDLHSELNLSSLELGDSALYFCASSVASGSFYEQYFGPGTRLTVT.

This clone was counted only a few times. This chain uses TRBV7-3 with TRBJ1-2; possibly TRBD1 for D (6 bases). This CDR3 has 15 amino acids. CDR1 SGHTA and CDR2 FQGTGA come from the germline V gene. V was shortened by 5 bases and J by 4 bases, with 17 bases between the two germline ends. CDR3 in amino acids: CASSPNPQGTYGYTF. CDR3 nucleotide sequence: TGTGCCAGCAGCCCCAATCCGCAGGGGACCTATGGCTACACCTTC. Filled out from reference TRBV7-3 and TRBJ1-2, the complete variable domain reads GAGVSQTPSNKVTEKGKYVELRCDPISGHTALYWYRQSLGQGPEFLIYFQGTGAADDSGLPNDRFFAVRPEGSVSTLKIQRTERGDSAVYLCASSPNPQGTYGYTFGSGTRLTVV.

In this sample, this clone turned up a few times. This chain links TRBV7-2 with TRBJ1-1; D not certain. Germline V gene sequence: CDR1 SGHTA, CDR2 FQGNSA. Trimming shortened V by 6 bases and J by 0 bases, and 8 bases separated the two germline ends. CDR3 length: 13 amino acids. CDR3 region: CASRNDLNTEAFF. The CDR3 DNA reads as TGTGCCAGCAGAAACGACTTGAACACTGAAGCTTTCTTT.